This T cell receptor (beta chain) comes out of a study of blood T cell repertoires in COVID-19. This clone turned up a few times. Some clones are missing from TCRdb's copy, which holds only in-frame ones; the method was immunoSEQ multiplex PCR. The sample shows over 300,000 clones, almost 90% of them seen only once. Germline CDR1 is SGHTA and CDR2 is FQGNSA. V was shortened by 3 bases and J by 4 bases, with 9 bases between the two germline ends. There are 13 residues in the CDR3. This rearrangement joins TRBV7-2 to TRBJ1-1; tentative D call: TRBD1 (5 bases). The receptor was isolated from a man in his late teens or twenties with active or convalescent COVID-19. The sample consisted of peripheral blood. The CDR3 coding sequence is TGTGCCAGCAGCTTTGGGGGGTCCACTGAAGCTTTCTTT. This encodes CASSFGGSTEAFF.